What follows are 20 T cell receptor beta chains derived from one specimen sequenced in a study of somatic mutations in cytotoxic T cells in rheumatoid arthritis. Sequenced by immunoSEQ multiplex PCR; TCRdb stores in-frame clones only, minus some. The table shows under 15,000 clones, with roughly four fifths occurring only once. Source material: CD8+ T cells sorted from blood. These receptor sequences come from a middle-aged woman in good health.

The table lists this clone with a few counts. The chain links TRBV15 to TRBJ2-1; 10 bases fit TRBD1. This CDR3 is built from 13 residues. Per the germline V gene, CDR1 is LNHNV and CDR2 is YYDKDF (reference sequence). The J segment lost 6 bases and the V segment lost 7 bases, leaving 3 bases of the junction unmatched. The CDR3 loop is CATNRDRGNEQFF. CDR3 DNA: TGTGCCACCAACCGGGACAGGGGCAATGAGCAGTTCTTC.

This sequence joins TRBV30 and TRBJ2-2, with D possibly being TRBD1 (6 bases). Germline lookup yields CDR1 GTSNPN and CDR2 SVGIG (reference sequence). The V gene lost 5 bases and the J gene lost 3 bases, with 10 bases spanning the gap. CDR3 length: 13 amino acids. CDR3 nucleotide sequence: TGTGCCTGGGGTGGGACACACACCGGGGAGCTGTTTTTT. It codes for CAWGGTHTGELFF.

The gene calls are TRBV30 and TRBJ2-1; no reliable D call. Germline V gives CDR1 GTSNPN, CDR2 SVGIG (reference sequence). V dropped 0 bases and J dropped 0 bases, with 18 bases sitting between them. CDR3 length equals 18 residues. CDR3: CAWSVPQASESSYNEQFF. As DNA, the CDR3 is TGTGCCTGGAGTGTACCCCAGGCCTCGGAGAGCTCCTACAATGAGCAGTTCTTC.

The chain recombines TRBV5-1 with TRBJ2-3; 10 bases line up with TRBD2. The CDR3 has 14 residues. Germline loops: CDR1 SGHRS, CDR2 YFSETQ. V dropped 6 bases and J dropped 5; count of bases not matched to a gene: 6. In DNA, the CDR3 is TGCGCCAGCACGGAGCGGGGGGGCCTAGATACGCAGTATTTT. Its translation: CASTERGGLDTQYF. Full variable domain (outside the CDR3, taken from reference TRBV5-1 and TRBJ2-3): KAGVTQTPRYLIKTRGQQVTLSCSPISGHRSVSWYQQTPGQGLQFLFEYFSETQRNKGNFPGRFSGRQFSNSRSEMNVSTLELGDSALYLCASTERGGLDTQYFGPGTRLTVL.

The chain joins TRBV12-1 to TRBJ2-7; the DNA was not compared with TRBD2, the D call given in the table. TRBV12-1 is termed a pseudogene. This CDR3 region has 15 residues. The CDR3 DNA is TGTGCCAGCAGCTTCCCCGGGTCACCCTCCGACGAGCAGTACTTC. Protein sequence: CASSFPGSPSDEQYF.

This clone turned up a few times. The rearrangement joins TRBV28 to TRBJ1-2; unclear D gene. The CDR3 consists of 14 residues. V shed 3 bases and J shed 0 bases, with 8 bases lying between them. Germline V CDR1 and CDR2: MDHEN, SYDVKM. For the CDR3, the DNA is TGTGCCAGCAGTTTTCCCGGGACTAACTATGGCTACACCTTC. This encodes CASSFPGTNYGYTF.

V usage is TRBV5-4 and J usage is TRBJ1-2, with a weak D call TRBD1 (5 bases). Trimming removed 5 bases from V and 9 bases from J, with 17 bases in between. Germline values: CDR1 SGHNT, CDR2 YYREEE (reference sequence). This CDR3 contains 13 residues. In DNA form, the CDR3 reads TGTGCCAGCAGACCGGACGGGGGTGTGAGCTACACCTTC. Its translation is CASRPDGGVSYTF.

This clone turned up a few times. This sequence joins TRBV5-4 and TRBJ2-7; no clear D gene. The CDR3 is 11 residues long. The germline V gene encodes CDR1 SGHNT and CDR2 YYREEE (reference sequence). Trimming cost V 3 bases and J 3 bases, with 4 bases left between them. In nucleotides, the CDR3 is TGTGCCAGCAGCTCCTTCTACGAGCAGTACGTC. Protein sequence: CASSSFYEQYV.

This chain links TRBV27 with TRBJ2-6, with TRBD1 matching over 8 bases. J gave up 2 bases and V 6 bases, and 6 bases lay outside the gene matches. The CDR3 length is 16 residues. The germline CDR1 and CDR2 sequences are MNHEY and SMNVEV (reference sequence). Here the CDR3 reads CASRRPGGAGANVLTF. Here the CDR3 DNA reads TGTGCCAGCAGGCGACCAGGGGGCGCTGGGGCCAACGTCCTGACTTTC.

The genes are TRBV9 and TRBJ2-7; 7 positions match TRBD2. Germline lookup yields CDR1 SGDLS and CDR2 YYNGEE. The CDR3 has 14 residues. V was clipped by 4 bases and J by 2 bases; unmatched bases: 6. This CDR3 reads CASSPGLPPYEQYF. CDR3 coding DNA: TGTGCCAGCAGCCCGGGACTACCTCCCTACGAGCAGTACTTC.

The CDR3 sequence: CSVAFGLGQYF. The CDR3, as DNA: TGCAGCGTTGCGTTTGGTTTGGGTCAGTACTTC. V and J are TRBV29-1 and TRBJ2-4; D is unclear. Trimming pared 4 bases from V and 12 bases from J, leaving 13 bases between. From germline, CDR1 is SQVTM and CDR2 ANQGSEA. The CDR3 has 11 residues. The entire variable domain, with the rest obtained from reference TRBV29-1 and TRBJ2-4, is as follows: SAVISQKPSRDICQRGTSLTIQCQVDSQVTMMFWYRQQPGQSLTLIATANQGSEATYESGFVIDKFPISRPNLTFSTLTVSNMSPEDSSIYLCSVAFGLGQYFGAGTRLSVL.

The chain uses TRBV6-6 and TRBJ1-1; D possibly corresponds to TRBD1 (5 bases). The ends were cut back, 2 bases at V and 7 bases at J, with 8 bases in the middle. Germline loops: CDR1 MNHNY, CDR2 SVGAGI (reference sequence). CDR3 size: 12 residues. The DNA of the CDR3 is TGTGCCAGCAGTTACGGGGGAAGTGAAGCTTTCTTT. Translating gives CASSYGGSEAFF.

The rearrangement joins TRBV5-6 to TRBJ1-5, with 9 bases aligning to TRBD1. Germline CDR1 is SGHDT and CDR2 is YYEEEE. Losses at the gene ends were 1 base for V and 6 bases for J; bases not matched to a gene: 5. The CDR3 contains 15 residues. The CDR3 here is CASSLMGQGSQPQHF. CDR3 bases: TGTGCCAGCAGCTTGATGGGACAGGGAAGTCAGCCCCAGCATTTT.

The chain joins TRBV19 to TRBJ1-4; D may be TRBD1 (5 bases). The germline V and J ends were trimmed by 4 bases and 3 bases, with 12 bases remaining between them. Germline V gene sequence: CDR1 LNHDA, CDR2 SQIVND (reference sequence). The CDR3 covers 15 residues. The DNA for the CDR3 is TGTGCCAGTAGTAGACAGATTATGGCTAATGAAAAACTGTTTTTT. Protein sequence: CASSRQIMANEKLFF.

This clone has a single count. The rearrangement links TRBV5-4 to TRBJ2-2, with unresolved D. CDR1 and CDR2 (germline): SGHNT, YYREEE (reference sequence). The CDR3 extends over 13 amino acids. V was cut by 0 bases and J by 3 bases, with 3 bases left in between. CDR3 bases: TGTGCCAGCAGCTTGGGGGACACCGGGGAGCTGTTTTTT. Translating gives CASSLGDTGELFF.

The gene calls are TRBV5-4 and TRBJ1-1, with 7 bases matching TRBD1. CDR1 and CDR2 from the germline V gene are SGHNT and YYREEE (reference sequence). The CDR3 runs to 13 residues. V lost 4 bases and J lost 6; bases outside the gene matches: 6. Written as DNA, the CDR3 is TGTGCCAGCAGCAAGGACAGGCCGTCTGAAGCTTTCTTT. Translated: CASSKDRPSEAFF.

In this sample, this clone turned up a few times. The chain employs TRBV4-1 and TRBJ1-1; no clear D. V dropped 1 base and J dropped 1 base, with 4 bases sitting between them. There are 13 residues in the CDR3. In germline, CDR1 is MGHRA, CDR2 YSYEKL. The CDR3: CASSQVANTEAFF. The CDR3, as DNA: TGCGCCAGCAGCCAAGTCGCGAACACTGAAGCTTTCTTT.

This chain connects TRBV11-2 to TRBJ2-3, with 13 bases lining up with TRBD2. The CDR3 consists of 18 residues. V shed 1 base and J 1 base; nucleotides not matched to a gene: 5. Germline V gene data show CDR1 as SGHAT and CDR2 as FQNNGV. In DNA form, the CDR3 reads TGTGCCAGCAGCTTAGGCCCGGGACTAGCGGGACGCACAGATACGCAGTATTTT. Its protein product is CASSLGPGLAGRTDTQYF.

This clone has only one observation. DNA for the CDR3: TGCGCCAGCAGCCAAGTTGGGAAGGAGCAGTTCTTC. Translation: CASSQVGKEQFF. The chain joins TRBV4-1 to TRBJ2-1, with D unclear. Germline V lookup: CDR1 MGHRA, CDR2 YSYEKL. The CDR3 length is 12 residues. Deletions cut 1 base from V and 10 bases from J, with 8 bases between.

This sequence joins TRBV10-3 and TRBJ2-7, with 7 bases matching TRBD1. The V gene's germline CDR1 is ENHRY and CDR2 SYGVKD. This CDR3 has 15 residues. V was pared by 3 bases and J by 2 bases, with 7 bases of the junction left unmatched. The CDR3 is CAISDRRDSTYEQYF. Here the CDR3 DNA reads TGTGCCATCAGTGACCGCCGGGACAGTACCTACGAGCAGTACTTC.